This T cell receptor (beta chain) was retrieved from a study of T cell repertoires in aging, cancer and after chemotherapy. TRB rearrangements spanning V, D and J were amplified using mixed TRB-A/B primers. MiXCR was run by TCRdb on the multiplex PCR reads, yielding one entry per CDR3 protein. Seen here are 6,500 or so distinct CDR3 sequences, around a third observed once, and the top ten hold roughly 30%. Peripheral blood genomic DNA, not sorted cells or RNA, was the template. V was clipped by 6 bases and J by 4 bases, with 7 bases between them. The length of the CDR3 is 11 residues. The V gene's germline CDR1 is MNHEY and CDR2 SVGAGI.

This sequence was found in a human donor with a blood cancer. Sequencing was done on a sample of blood. The chain couples TRBV6-5 to TRBJ2-7; D gene ambiguous. CDR3 amino acids: CASRHNYEQYF. DNA of the CDR3: TGTGCCAGCAGGCACAATTACGAGCAGTACTTC.